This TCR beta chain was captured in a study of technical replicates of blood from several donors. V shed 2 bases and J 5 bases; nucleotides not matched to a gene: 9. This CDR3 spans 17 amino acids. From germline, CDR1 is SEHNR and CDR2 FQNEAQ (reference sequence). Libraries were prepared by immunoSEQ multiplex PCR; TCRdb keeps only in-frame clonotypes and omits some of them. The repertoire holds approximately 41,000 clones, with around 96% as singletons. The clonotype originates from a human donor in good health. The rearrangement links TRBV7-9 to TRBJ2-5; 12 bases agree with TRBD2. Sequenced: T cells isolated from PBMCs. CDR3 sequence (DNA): TGTGCCAGCAGCTTACTAGCGGGAGGGCCGGTTTTGGAGACCCAGTACTTC. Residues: CASSLLAGGPVLETQYF. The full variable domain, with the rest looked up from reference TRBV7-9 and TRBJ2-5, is DTGVSQNPRHKITKRGQNVTFRCDPISEHNRLYWYRQTLGQGPEFLTYFQNEAQLEKSRLLSDRFSAERPKGSFSTLEIQRTEQGDSAMYLCASSLLAGGPVLETQYFGPGTRLLVL.